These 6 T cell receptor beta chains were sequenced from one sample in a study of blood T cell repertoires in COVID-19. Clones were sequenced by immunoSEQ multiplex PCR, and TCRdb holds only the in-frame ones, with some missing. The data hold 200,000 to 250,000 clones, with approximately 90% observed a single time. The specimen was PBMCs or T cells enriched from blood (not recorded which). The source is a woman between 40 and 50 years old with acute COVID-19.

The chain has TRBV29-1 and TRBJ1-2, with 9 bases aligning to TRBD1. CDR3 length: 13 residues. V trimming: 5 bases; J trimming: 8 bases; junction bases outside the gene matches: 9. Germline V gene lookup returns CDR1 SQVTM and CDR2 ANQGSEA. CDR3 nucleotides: TGCAGCGTTTCCTGGGACAGGGCAGGCGGCTACACCTTC. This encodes CSVSWDRAGGYTF.

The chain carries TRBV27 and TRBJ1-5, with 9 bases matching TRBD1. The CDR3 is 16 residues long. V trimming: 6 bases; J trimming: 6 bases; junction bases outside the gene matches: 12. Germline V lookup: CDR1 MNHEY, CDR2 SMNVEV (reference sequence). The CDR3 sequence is CASSYTGGLVGQPQHF. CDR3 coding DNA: TGTGCCAGCAGCTATACAGGGGGCCTAGTCGGTCAGCCCCAGCATTTT.

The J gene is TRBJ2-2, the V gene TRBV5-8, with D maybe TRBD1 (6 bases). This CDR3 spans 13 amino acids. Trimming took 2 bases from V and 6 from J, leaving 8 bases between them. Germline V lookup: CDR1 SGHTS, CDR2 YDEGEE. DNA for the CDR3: TGTGCCAGCAGCTTTAGGGGGTCCGGGGAGCTGTTTTTT. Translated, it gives CASSFRGSGELFF.

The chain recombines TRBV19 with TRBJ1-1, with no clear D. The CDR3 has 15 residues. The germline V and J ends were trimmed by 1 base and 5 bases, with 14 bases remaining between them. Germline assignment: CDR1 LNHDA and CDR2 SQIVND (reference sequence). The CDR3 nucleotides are TGTGCCAGTAGTATAGTAGCCGGGGTGGGGACTGAAGCTTTCTTT. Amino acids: CASSIVAGVGTEAFF.

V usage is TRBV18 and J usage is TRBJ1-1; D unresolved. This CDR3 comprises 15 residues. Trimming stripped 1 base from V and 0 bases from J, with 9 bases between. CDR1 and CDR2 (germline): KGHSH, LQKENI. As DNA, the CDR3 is TGTGCCAGCTCACCACGATCAGGTCTGAACACTGAAGCTTTCTTT. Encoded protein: CASSPRSGLNTEAFF.

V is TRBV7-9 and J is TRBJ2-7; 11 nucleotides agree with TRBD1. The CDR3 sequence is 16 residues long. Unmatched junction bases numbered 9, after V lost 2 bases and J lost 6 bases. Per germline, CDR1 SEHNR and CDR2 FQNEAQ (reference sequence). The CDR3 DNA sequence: TGTGCCAGCAGCTTATACCGGGACAGGGGGTCAAGCGAGCAGTACTTC. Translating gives CASSLYRDRGSSEQYF.